The 30 T cell receptor beta chains below were found in one sample sequenced in a study of blood T cell repertoires in COVID-19 (dated by TCRdb to 2019 to 2021). Library construction relied on the immunoSEQ multiplex PCR assay. Not all clones reach the TCRdb copy of this immuneACCESS table, which keeps in-frame sequences only. Checked studies attribute under half of the gap to unresolved V genes and leave the rest unexplained. For this sample the table gives some 200,000 clones, of which 80% to 90% were detected only once. The ten biggest clones cover approximately 10% of the sample. Sequencing input: peripheral blood. The receptor source for this set is an elderly woman with COVID-19, enrolled during active disease.

A few counts support this clone. CDR3 DNA: TGTGCCAGCAGCTTAGCTGAGGGGGCCCCTGAAGCTTTCTTT. Amino acid sequence: CASSLAEGAPEAFF. V usage is TRBV11-3 and J usage is TRBJ1-1; 7 nucleotides align to TRBD1. The junction had 5 bases not matched to a gene; V was cut back by 1 base and J by 6 bases. Germline V gene lookup returns CDR1 SGHNT and CDR2 YENEEA. The CDR3 is made up of 14 amino acids. Full variable domain (rest looked up from reference TRBV11-3 and TRBJ1-1): EAGVVQSPRYKIIEKKQPVAFWCNPISGHNTLYWYLQNLGQGPELLIRYENEEAVDDSQLPKDRFSAERLKGVDSTLKIQPAELGDSAVYLCASSLAEGAPEAFFGQGTRLTVV.

DNA for the CDR3: TGCGCCAGCAGCAAACAGGTGAATTCACCCCTCCACTTT. The encoded protein is CASSKQVNSPLHF. This chain joins TRBV5-1 and TRBJ1-6; TRBD1 is a possible D gene (5 bases). The V and J ends lost 4 bases and 7 bases respectively, with 9 bases between them. The CDR3 consists of 13 residues. CDR1 is SGHRS, CDR2 YFSETQ, per germline. The full variable domain, in which reference TRBV5-1 and TRBJ1-6 provide the parts outside the CDR3, is KAGVTQTPRYLIKTRGQQVTLSCSPISGHRSVSWYQQTPGQGLQFLFEYFSETQRNKGNFPGRFSGRQFSNSRSEMNVSTLELGDSALYLCASSKQVNSPLHFGNGTRLTVT.

Here the CDR3 DNA reads TGCAGCACCCGGACCGGGGAGTGGTTCTTT. Its translation: CSTRTGEWFF. The chain is built from TRBV29-1 and TRBJ1-1; D gene uncertain. Germline assignment: CDR1 SQVTM and CDR2 ANQGSEA. With 8 bases removed from V and 14 bases from J, the gap between germline ends came to 18 bases. This CDR3 contains 10 residues.

The chain combines TRBV4-2 with TRBJ2-3, with TRBD2 identical over 12 bases. CDR1 is LGHNA and CDR2 is YNFKEQ in the germline V gene. The CDR3 has 17 amino acids. V lost 0 bases, J lost 4 bases, and 5 bases stayed unmatched. For the CDR3, the DNA is TGTGCCAGCAGCCAAGATCTAGCGGGGGGGCCTGCAGATACGCAGTATTTT. Protein sequence: CASSQDLAGGPADTQYF.

This clone was seen a few times. The V and J genes are TRBV6-5 and TRBJ1-2; no firm D call. The CDR3 spans 12 residues. V was clipped by 6 bases and J by 8 bases, with 13 bases between them. Germline V gives CDR1 MNHEY, CDR2 SVGAGI. CDR3 sequence (DNA): TGTGCCAGCAGATCCGCAGGAAGCGGCTACACCTTC. Protein sequence: CASRSAGSGYTF.

The V call is TRBV4-3, the J call TRBJ2-1; weak D call: TRBD2 (6 bases). The germline V gene has CDR1 LGHNA and CDR2 YSLEER. V was shortened by 0 bases and J by 9 bases, with 9 bases between the two germline ends. The CDR3 covers 13 residues. CDR3 in DNA: TGCGCCAGCAGCCAAGAATGGGGAGGTGAGCAGTTCTTC. This translates into CASSQEWGGEQFF.

The chain couples TRBV5-5 to TRBJ2-1, with D perhaps matching TRBD1 (5 bases). In germline, CDR1 is SGHKS, CDR2 YYEKEE (reference sequence). V was trimmed by 4 bases and J by 0 bases, leaving 11 bases between them. CDR3 length: 15 residues. DNA of the CDR3: TGTGCCAGCAGCCAGGACGGACACTCCTACAATGAGCAGTTCTTC. Amino acids: CASSQDGHSYNEQFF. The variable domain in full, with the rest retrieved from reference TRBV5-5 and TRBJ2-1, is DAGVTQSPTHLIKTRGQQVTLRCSPISGHKSVSWYQQVLGQGPQFIFQYYEKEERGRGNFPDRFSARQFPNYSSELNVNALLLGDSALYLCASSQDGHSYNEQFFGPGTRLTVL.

The V call is TRBV11-3, the J call TRBJ2-1; the match to TRBD2 covers 9 bases. Trimming cost V 0 bases and J 1 base; bases outside gene matches: 1. Germline V CDR1 and CDR2: SGHNT, YENEEA. The CDR3 is made up of 16 amino acids. The CDR3 coding sequence is TGTGCCAGCAGCTTAGAGCGGGGGGGGTCCTACAATGAGCAGTTCTTC. Its protein product is CASSLERGGSYNEQFF.

This CDR3 is CASSLSGLNEQYF. CDR3 coding DNA: TGCGCCAGCAGCTTGTCCGGACTGAACGAGCAGTACTTC. The chain is built from TRBV5-1 and TRBJ2-7; possibly TRBD2 for D (5 bases). Germline V gives CDR1 SGHRS, CDR2 YFSETQ. V lost 1 base, J lost 5 bases, and 10 bases lay in between. There are 13 residues in the CDR3.

The J gene is TRBJ1-1, the V gene TRBV2; TRBD1 matches at 7 bases. The CDR3 consists of 15 residues. J was trimmed by 4 bases and V by 0 bases; bases with no gene match: 5. Per the germline V gene, CDR1 is SNHLY and CDR2 is FYNNEI. The CDR3 bases are TGTGCCAGCAGTGAAGCGGTGACAGGGAGCACTGAAGCTTTCTTT. Its translation is CASSEAVTGSTEAFF. Based on the CDR3 plus reference TRBV2 and TRBJ1-1, the full variable domain is EPEVTQTPSHQVTQMGQEVILRCVPISNHLYFYWYRQILGQKVEFLVSFYNNEISEKSEIFDDQFSVERPDGSNFTLKIRSTKLEDSAMYFCASSEAVTGSTEAFFGQGTRLTVV.

The gene calls are TRBV5-5 and TRBJ1-2; possible D gene TRBD1, 6 bases. CDR1 is SGHKS, CDR2 YYEKEE, per germline (reference sequence). The length of the CDR3 is 13 residues. V lost 5 bases, J lost 7 bases, and 15 bases lay in between. The CDR3 region is CASRGDISGGYTF. The CDR3 DNA is TGTGCCAGCAGAGGGGACATTTCGGGTGGCTACACCTTC.

V is TRBV2 and J is TRBJ2-7; D is perhaps TRBD2 (5 bases). The germline CDR1 and CDR2 sequences are SNHLY and FYNNEI. V lost 6 bases and J 1 base, leaving 7 bases between the germline ends. The CDR3 extends over 12 amino acids. The CDR3 protein is CASRRASYEQYV. For the CDR3, the DNA is TGTGCCAGCAGGAGGGCATCCTACGAGCAGTACGTC.

This clone was detected once. This chain joins TRBV5-1 and TRBJ1-1; the D gene is possibly TRBD1 (5 bases). The CDR3 consists of 14 residues. The V gene's germline CDR1 is SGHRS and CDR2 YFSETQ. With 3 bases removed from V and 5 bases from J, the gap between germline ends came to 14 bases. The CDR3 protein is CASSSGQGGTEAFF. CDR3 bases: TGCGCCAGCAGCTCCGGCCAGGGAGGGACTGAAGCTTTCTTT.

The rearrangement links TRBV7-2 to TRBJ1-6; D is ambiguous. Deletions cut 4 bases from V and 9 bases from J, with 10 bases between. Germline CDR1 reads SGHTA; CDR2 reads FQGNSA. The CDR3 length is 13 residues. The CDR3 spells CASSSQDFSPLHF. In nucleotides, the CDR3 is TGTGCCAGCAGCTCCCAGGATTTTTCACCCCTCCACTTT.

This clone was observed once. The chain employs TRBV9 and TRBJ2-1; 7 bases map to TRBD2. The CDR3 contains 16 residues. The V gene end was trimmed by 0 bases and the J gene end by 0 bases; junction bases not matched to a gene: 3. Germline values: CDR1 SGDLS, CDR2 YYNGEE. The CDR3, as DNA: TGTGCCAGCAGCGTAGAGGGACTACTCTCCTACAATGAGCAGTTCTTC. Amino acids: CASSVEGLLSYNEQFF.

This clone appeared a few times. Other nucleotide sequences in the sample specify the same CDR3. The chain recombines TRBV6-5 with TRBJ2-7, with TRBD1 matching 11 bases. This CDR3 has 15 amino acids. Germline loops: CDR1 MNHEY, CDR2 SVGAGI. V was clipped by 0 bases and J by 3 bases; unmatched bases: 1. The CDR3 here is CASSYSGTGGYEQYF. CDR3 nucleotide sequence: TGTGCCAGCAGTTACTCTGGGACAGGGGGCTACGAGCAGTACTTC.

The J gene is TRBJ1-6, the V gene TRBV28; 11 bases are shared with TRBD1. Germline CDR1 MDHEN, CDR2 SYDVKM. V was clipped by 4 bases and J by 7 bases; unmatched bases: 9. This CDR3 has 17 residues. In DNA form, the CDR3 reads TGTGCCAGCAGTTCCCCTGGACAGGGGGCCGCGAATTCACCCCTCCACTTT. Translated, it gives CASSSPGQGAANSPLHF. Full variable domain (missing parts from reference TRBV28 and TRBJ1-6): DVKVTQSSRYLVKRTGEKVFLECVQDMDHENMFWYRQDPGLGLRLIYFSYDVKMKEKGDIPEGYSVSREKKERFSLILESASTNQTSMYLCASSSPGQGAANSPLHFGNGTRLTVT.

This clone appeared a few times. The V call is TRBV21-1, the J call TRBJ2-5; the table's D gene call, TRBD1, was not cross checked with the DNA. TRBV21-1 is flagged as a pseudogene. CDR3 size: 15 residues. This chain's CDR3 is CASSVFRGPGETQYF. In DNA, the CDR3 is TGTGCCAGCAGCGTTTTTAGGGGGCCGGGGGAGACCCAGTACTTC.

The chain has TRBV30 and TRBJ1-5; the match to TRBD1 covers 8 bases. V lost 5 bases to trimming and J lost 4 bases; unmatched junction nucleotides: 4. The CDR3 totals 13 residues. Germline CDR1 reads GTSNPN; CDR2 reads SVGIG (reference sequence). CDR3 in DNA: TGTGCCTGGGGGGGACAGGAAAATCAGCCCCAGCATTTT. Translating it yields CAWGGQENQPQHF.

The rearrangement joins TRBV19 to TRBJ2-7; the D gene is possibly TRBD2 (5 bases). CDR1 is LNHDA and CDR2 is SQIVND in the germline V gene (reference sequence). Trimming removed 3 bases at V and 5 bases at J, with 11 bases between. CDR3 size: 13 residues. The CDR3 is CASSIRASNEQYF. CDR3 bases: TGTGCCAGTAGTATCCGGGCTAGCAACGAGCAGTACTTC. The whole variable domain, filled in from reference TRBV19 and TRBJ2-7, reads DGGITQSPKYLFRKEGQNVTLSCEQNLNHDAMYWYRQDPGQGLRLIYYSQIVNDFQKGDIAEGYSVSREKKESFPLTVTSAQKNPTAFYLCASSIRASNEQYFGPGTRLTVT.

The chain carries TRBV18 and TRBJ1-5; TRBD1 matches at 8 bases. The V segment lost 3 bases and the J segment 6 bases; nucleotides outside the gene matches: 16. Germline assignment: CDR1 KGHSH and CDR2 LQKENI. This CDR3 has 18 residues. The CDR3 sequence: CASSPAATQTGDRQPQHF. As DNA, the CDR3 is TGTGCCAGCTCACCGGCCGCTACTCAGACAGGGGATCGTCAGCCCCAGCATTTT.

V gene TRBV7-6 combines with J gene TRBJ1-4; D gene ambiguous. Trimming removed 1 base at V and 8 bases at J, with 17 bases between. The CDR3 has 16 residues. The germline gives CDR1 SGHVS, CDR2 FNYEAQ. CDR3 loop: CASSLERLYPGEKLFF. CDR3 in DNA: TGTGCCAGCAGCTTAGAGAGGTTGTACCCTGGGGAAAAACTGTTTTTT.

Only one count was recorded for this clone. V and J are TRBV11-1 and TRBJ1-2; TRBD1 aligns across 8 bases. The CDR3 has 14 amino acids. Trimming cost V 5 bases and J 8 bases; bases outside gene matches: 10. Per germline, CDR1 SGHAT and CDR2 FQDESV (reference sequence). The CDR3 region is CASSPGQGSWGYTF. CDR3 in DNA: TGTGCCAGCAGCCCTGGACAGGGAAGTTGGGGCTACACCTTC.

The chain recombines TRBV27 with TRBJ1-2; TRBD1 might be the D (5 bases). CDR3 length: 15 residues. Germline loops: CDR1 MNHEY, CDR2 SMNVEV (reference sequence). V lost 6 bases and J lost 4, with 18 bases in between. Written as DNA, the CDR3 is TGTGCCAGCAGCCTCACCTTGGGGGGACCCTATGGCTACACCTTC. This translates into CASSLTLGGPYGYTF.

This clone was observed a handful of times. This rearrangement joins TRBV3-1 (or the pseudogene TRBV3-2) to TRBJ2-7; tentative D call: TRBD2 (7 bases). The CDR3 runs 15 residues. V was pared by 3 bases and J by 7 bases, with 19 bases between. Germline V CDR1 and CDR2: LGHDT, YNNKEL (reference sequence). Here the CDR3 DNA reads TGTGCCAGCAGCCAGGAGGGGGGGCCGGTAAGTGAGCAGTACTTC. The encoded protein is CASSQEGGPVSEQYF.

This clone was seen just once. The chain is built from TRBV10-3 and TRBJ1-4; TRBD1 is a possible D gene (5 bases). The V gene's germline CDR1 is ENHRY and CDR2 SYGVKD. The V and J ends lost 0 bases and 6 bases respectively, with 11 bases between them. This CDR3 spans 15 amino acids. CDR3 DNA sequence: TGTGCCATCAGTGAGTCGAGGACATCAGATGAAAAACTGTTTTTT. Its protein is CAISESRTSDEKLFF.

This rearrangement joins TRBV7-6 to TRBJ1-1, with a tentative D call TRBD1 (5 bases). V was cut by 6 bases and J by 1 base, with 9 bases left in between. CDR3 length equals 13 residues. CDR1 is SGHVS, CDR2 FNYEAQ, per germline. CDR3 amino acids: CASRSQGNTEAFF. In DNA, the CDR3 is TGTGCCAGCAGATCCCAGGGGAACACTGAAGCTTTCTTT.

The V and J genes are TRBV5-4 and TRBJ2-5; D is possibly TRBD2 (6 bases). From germline, CDR1 is SGHNT and CDR2 YYREEE (reference sequence). Between the trimmed V and J ends, which lost 4 bases and 1 base, there was a span of 8 bases. This CDR3 spans 13 amino acids. CDR3 loop: CASSTGSQETQYF. The CDR3, as DNA: TGTGCCAGCAGCACCGGGAGCCAAGAGACCCAGTACTTC.

This sequence joins TRBV19 and TRBJ2-3; the match to TRBD1 covers 9 bases. The CDR3 is 14 residues long. V shed 6 bases and J 1 base; nucleotides not matched to a gene: 2. Germline CDR1 reads LNHDA; CDR2 reads SQIVND (reference sequence). CDR3: CASRDRGGTDTQYF. CDR3 nucleotide sequence: TGTGCCAGTAGGGACAGGGGTGGCACAGATACGCAGTATTTT.

V and J are TRBV4-2 and TRBJ1-2; D might be TRBD1 (6 bases). The length of the CDR3 is 20 residues. Between the trimmed V and J ends, which lost 6 bases and 1 base, there was a span of 30 bases. The germline V gene encodes CDR1 LGHNA and CDR2 YNFKEQ. The CDR3 loop is CASSLGVIDRKASYNYGYTF. In DNA form, the CDR3 reads TGTGCCAGCAGTCTAGGAGTGATAGACAGGAAAGCTTCTTATAACTATGGCTACACCTTC.